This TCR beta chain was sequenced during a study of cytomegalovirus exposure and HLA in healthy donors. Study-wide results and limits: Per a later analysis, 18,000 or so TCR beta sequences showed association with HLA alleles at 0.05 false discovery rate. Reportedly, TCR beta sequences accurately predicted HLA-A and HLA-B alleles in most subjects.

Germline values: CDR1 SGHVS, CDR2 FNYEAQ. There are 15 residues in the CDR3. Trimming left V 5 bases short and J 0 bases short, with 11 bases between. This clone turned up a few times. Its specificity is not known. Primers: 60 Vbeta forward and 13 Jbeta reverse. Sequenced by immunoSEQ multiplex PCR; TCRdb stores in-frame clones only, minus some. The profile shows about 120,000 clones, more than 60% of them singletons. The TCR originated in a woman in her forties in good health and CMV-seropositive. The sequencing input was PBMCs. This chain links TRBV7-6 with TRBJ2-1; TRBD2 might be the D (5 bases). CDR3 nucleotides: TGTGCCAGCAGCCAGACTGGGAGCTCCTACAATGAGCAGTTCTTC. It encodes CASSQTGSSYNEQFF. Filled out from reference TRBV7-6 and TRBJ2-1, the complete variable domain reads GAGVSQSPRYKVTKRGQDVALRCDPISGHVSLYWYRQALGQGPEFLTYFNYEAQQDKSGLPNDRFSAERPEGSISTLTIQRTEQRDSAMYRCASSQTGSSYNEQFFGPGTRLTVL.